These 8 T cell receptor beta chains originate from one sample sequenced in a study of cytomegalovirus exposure and HLA in healthy donors. It was with 60 Vbeta and 13 Jbeta primers that the PCR ran. Repertoires were generated with immunoSEQ multiplex PCR, while TCRdb's copy carries only in-frame clones and drops some. The repertoire holds around 130,000 clones, with about 80% as singletons. Sample: PBMCs. The receptors were sampled from a woman between 45 and 65 years old in good health and CMV-seronegative.

This sequence joins TRBV10-3 and TRBJ1-2; D possibly corresponds to TRBD1 (5 bases). V was pared by 2 bases and J by 3 bases, with 10 bases between. Germline CDR1 is ENHRY and CDR2 is SYGVKD. This CDR3 is 14 amino acids long. The CDR3 DNA reads TGTGCCATCAGTGAGGGGGGGGAGGACTATGGCTACACCTTC. Residues: CAISEGGEDYGYTF.

The chain has TRBV19 and TRBJ2-2; maybe TRBD2 (6 bases). The CDR3 is 17 amino acids. V was clipped by 3 bases and J by 3 bases, with 17 bases between them. Germline V gene sequence: CDR1 LNHDA, CDR2 SQIVND (reference sequence). Here the CDR3 reads CASSIVRGNGDTGELFF. Here the CDR3 DNA reads TGTGCCAGTAGTATCGTGCGGGGAAACGGCGACACCGGGGAGCTGTTTTTT.

The gene calls are TRBV28 and TRBJ2-7; 8 bases agree with TRBD1. From germline, CDR1 is MDHEN and CDR2 SYDVKM. The ends lost 11 bases at V and 5 bases at J; junction bases unmatched: 14. There are 14 residues in the CDR3. The CDR3 loop is CAACLRQGANEQYF. The CDR3 DNA follows: TGTGCCGCCTGCCTTCGCCAGGGGGCTAACGAGCAGTACTTC.

With respect to this clone: The junction departs from germline at one end; a sequencing error may be responsible. The chain carries TRBV9 and TRBJ1-5; 9 positions agree with TRBD1. Germline V gene lookup returns CDR1 SGDLS and CDR2 YYNGEE. CDR3 length: 15 residues. The CDR3, as DNA: TGTGCCAGCAGCGTAGGCTCGACAGGGGGACAGCCCCAGAATTTT. Translation gives CASSVGSTGGQPQNF. The full variable domain, in which reference TRBV9 and TRBJ1-5 provide the parts outside the CDR3, is DSGVTQTPKHLITATGQRVTLRCSPRSGDLSVYWYQQSLDQGLQFLIQYYNGEERAKGNILERFSAQQFPDLHSELNLSSLELGDSALYFCASSVGSTGGQPQNFGDGTRLSIL.

The chain is built from TRBV27 and TRBJ2-3, with D possibly TRBD2 on 6 matching bases. The CDR3 consists of 17 residues. The germline CDR1 and CDR2 sequences are MNHEY and SMNVEV (reference sequence). The V end lost 6 bases, the J end lost 2 bases, and 21 bases lay between the germline ends. The CDR3 DNA sequence: TGTGCCAGCAGCCGACTGCCGGCCGGACTAAACACAGATACGCAGTATTTT. It specifies CASSRLPAGLNTDTQYF.

The V and J genes are TRBV28 and TRBJ2-5, with TRBD2 as a possible D gene (6 bases). Germline CDR1 is MDHEN and CDR2 is SYDVKM. V was clipped by 2 bases and J by 2 bases, with 12 bases between them. The CDR3 consists of 15 residues. In DNA, the CDR3 is TGTGCCAGCAGTTTAATGTCTGCGGGACAAGAGACCCAGTACTTC. Protein product: CASSLMSAGQETQYF. Complete variable domain (other parts from reference TRBV28 and TRBJ2-5): DVKVTQSSRYLVKRTGEKVFLECVQDMDHENMFWYRQDPGLGLRLIYFSYDVKMKEKGDIPEGYSVSREKKERFSLILESASTNQTSMYLCASSLMSAGQETQYFGPGTRLLVL.

The chain recombines TRBV29-1 with TRBJ2-1; 12 bases align to TRBD2. CDR3 length: 15 amino acids. Germline loops: CDR1 SQVTM, CDR2 ANQGSEA. J gave up 10 bases and V 6 bases, and 13 bases lay outside the gene matches. This chain's CDR3 is CSVKGLAGNYYEQFF. The CDR3 region has the DNA TGCAGCGTAAAAGGACTAGCGGGAAATTACTACGAGCAGTTCTTC.

CDR3 nucleotides: TGTGCCAGCAGCTCTGGACTAGCGGGAGACGAGCAGTACGTC. Amino acids: CASSSGLAGDEQYV. The J gene is TRBJ2-7, the V gene TRBV7-9, with 13 positions matching TRBD2. The CDR3 is made up of 14 amino acids. Germline V gives CDR1 SEHNR, CDR2 FQNEAQ (reference sequence). Losses at the gene ends were 4 bases for V and 5 bases for J; bases not matched to a gene: 2.